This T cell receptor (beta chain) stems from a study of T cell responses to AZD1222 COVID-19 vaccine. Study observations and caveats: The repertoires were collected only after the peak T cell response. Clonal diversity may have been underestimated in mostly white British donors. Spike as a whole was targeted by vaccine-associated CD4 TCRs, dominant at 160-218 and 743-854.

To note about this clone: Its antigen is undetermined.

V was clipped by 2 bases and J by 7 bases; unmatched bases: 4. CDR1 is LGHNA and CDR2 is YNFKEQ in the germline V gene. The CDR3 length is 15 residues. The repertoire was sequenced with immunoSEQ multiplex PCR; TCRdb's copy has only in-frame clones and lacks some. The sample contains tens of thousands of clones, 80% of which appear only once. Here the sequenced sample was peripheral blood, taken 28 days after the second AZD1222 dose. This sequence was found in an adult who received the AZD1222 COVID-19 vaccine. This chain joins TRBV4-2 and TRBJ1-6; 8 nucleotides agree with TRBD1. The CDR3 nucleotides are TGTGCCAGCAGCCAAATTACAGGGGGAAATTCACCCCTCCACTTT. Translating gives CASSQITGGNSPLHF.